The rows below give T cell receptor beta chains drawn from one sample of a study of T-cell memory formation after mild COVID-19. In TCRdb, the 5' RACE reads were re-called with MiXCR into one record per CDR3 protein. The sample includes around 250,000 distinct CDR3 sequences, over 8.5% of them seen just once. Sequenced sample: PBMCs or a T cell subset sorted from them (not recorded which). These receptors all come from a young man who had mild COVID-19 (a few samples of this study predate the infection). Cell type and time point are not known. The CDR3 runs from the conserved cysteine through the conserved F or W. The D gene is left open where the match is weak. Clone size, where shown, is once, few, many, or a class for clones that have expanded.

size,V,J,D,CDR3,DNA
many,TRBV6-4,TRBJ2-3,TRBD2,CASSDGGGTTDTQYF,TGTGCCAGCAGTGACGGGGGGGGGACCACAGATACGCAGTATTTT
few,TRBV4-3,TRBJ2-3,NA,CASSHKLVRLTDTQYF,TGCGCCAGCAGCCATAAACTAGTACGACTCACAGATACGCAGTATTTT
many,TRBV5-1,TRBJ1-4,TRBD1,CASSPGQLNEKLFF,TGCGCCAGCAGCCCGGGACAGCTTAATGAAAAACTGTTTTTT
NA,TRBV15,TRBJ1-1,NA,CATSSGRGNTEAFF,TGTGCCACCAGCAGTGGGAGGGGGAACACTGAAGCTTTCTTT
NA,TRBV20-1,TRBJ1-4,NA,CSVLRNEKLFF,TGCAGTGTGTTGCGTAATGAAAAACTGTTTTTT
few,TRBV5-1,TRBJ2-5,NA,CASGERVGETQYF,TGCGCCAGCGGTGAACGAGTAGGGGAGACCCAGTACTTC
many,TRBV20-1,TRBJ2-1,TRBD2,CSAGLAGATNEQFF,TGCAGTGCTGGACTAGCGGGGGCGACCAATGAGCAGTTCTTC
many,TRBV14,TRBJ2-7,NA,CASSRMTAYSYEQYF,TGTGCCAGCAGCCGAATGACAGCCTACTCCTACGAGCAGTACTTC
few,TRBV30,TRBJ2-7,NA,CACGFSWAHEQYF,TGTGCCTGCGGTTTTTCCTGGGCCCACGAGCAGTACTTC
NA,TRBV28,TRBJ1-4,NA,CASTYSGGRYNEKLFF,TGTGCCAGCACTTATTCGGGGGGGCGATATAATGAAAAACTGTTTTTT
few,TRBV7-3,TRBJ2-4,TRBD1,CASSLLGQGHADIQYF,TGTGCCAGCAGCTTATTGGGACAGGGGCACGCTGACATTCAGTACTTC
many,TRBV7-2,TRBJ1-1,NA,CASSLAPSTEAFF,TGTGCCAGCAGCTTAGCCCCGAGCACTGAAGCTTTCTTT
few,TRBV5-6,TRBJ1-5,NA,CASSGGFNQPQHF,TGTGCCAGCAGCGGGGGGTTCAATCAGCCCCAGCATTTT
few,TRBV6-2/TRBV6-3,TRBJ1-1,TRBD1,CASNKAPQGANTEAFF,TGTGCCAGCAACAAGGCGCCGCAGGGGGCGAACACTGAAGCTTTCTTT
NA,TRBV30,TRBJ2-1,TRBD1,CAWKGTGRNEQFF,TGTGCCTGGAAGGGGACAGGGAGGAATGAGCAGTTCTTC
few,TRBV6-6,TRBJ2-3,NA,CASSYSTGLTQYF,TGTGCCAGCAGTTACTCGACCGGACTTACGCAGTATTTT
few,TRBV5-1,TRBJ1-6,NA,CASKGSLGNSPLHF,TGCGCCAGCAAGGGGAGCCTGGGTAATTCACCCCTCCACTTT
few,TRBV5-5,TRBJ2-5,NA,CASSLAGQGTQETQYF,TGTGCCAGCAGCCTCGCGGGGCAGGGAACACAAGAGACCCAGTACTTC
few,TRBV20-1,TRBJ2-3,TRBD1,CSATDRGSRDTQYF,TGCAGTGCTACCGACAGGGGATCGAGAGATACGCAGTATTTT
few,TRBV7-2,TRBJ1-3,NA,CASSLVGRGNTIYF,TGTGCCAGCAGCTTAGTGGGCAGGGGAAACACCATATATTTT
many,TRBV5-1,TRBJ2-1,NA,CASSLDVSDNEQFF,TGCGCCAGCAGCTTGGATGTGTCAGACAATGAGCAGTTCTTC
NA,TRBV7-9,TRBJ2-7,NA,CASSSLDEQYF,TGTGCCAGCAGCAGCCTCGACGAGCAGTACTTC
NA,TRBV12-3/TRBV12-4,TRBJ2-1,TRBD2,CASRKLAGYNEQFF,TGTGCCAGCAGAAAGCTAGCGGGATACAATGAGCAGTTCTTC
NA,TRBV7-9,TRBJ2-7,NA,CASSSPAGSSSEQYF,TGTGCCAGCAGCTCCCCGGCAGGGTCATCCAGCGAGCAGTACTTC
NA,TRBV7-2,TRBJ2-3,NA,CASSLGFQDTQYF,TGTGCCAGCAGCTTGGGTTTCCAAGATACGCAGTATTTT
NA,TRBV6-6,TRBJ2-5,TRBD1,CASTRQGPETQYF,TGTGCCAGCACCCGACAGGGCCCAGAGACCCAGTACTTC
NA,TRBV12-3/TRBV12-4,TRBJ1-1,NA,CASSSLAVAEAFF,TGTGCCAGCAGTTCCCTAGCCGTAGCTGAAGCTTTCTTT
NA,TRBV10-3,TRBJ2-6,NA,CAISDGGSGANVLTF,TGTGCCATCAGTGATGGGGGGTCTGGGGCCAACGTCCTGACTTTC
few,TRBV30,TRBJ2-3,TRBD1,CAWSASGGARDTQYF,TGTGCCTGGAGTGCGTCAGGGGGCGCGAGAGATACGCAGTATTTT
few,TRBV4-2,TRBJ2-2,TRBD2,CASSLSSGGDMNTGELFF,TGTGCCAGCAGCCTATCTAGCGGGGGGGATATGAACACCGGGGAGCTGTTTTTT
few,TRBV5-1,TRBJ1-2,NA,CASSRDAGFGYTF,TGCGCCAGCAGCAGAGACGCTGGTTTCGGCTACACCTTC
NA,TRBV2,TRBJ1-1,TRBD1,CASSEGITGGTEAFF,TGTGCCAGCAGTGAAGGGATTACAGGGGGCACTGAAGCTTTCTTT
few,TRBV12-3/TRBV12-4,TRBJ1-3,NA,CASSKTGTGNTIYF,TGTGCCAGCAGCAAGACAGGTACAGGAAACACCATATATTTT
NA,TRBV7-9,TRBJ1-1,NA,CASSLVIGGETEAFF,TGTGCCAGCAGCTTAGTAATAGGGGGGGAAACTGAAGCTTTCTTT
few,TRBV7-2,TRBJ2-5,NA,CASSLESLGQYF,TGTGCCAGCAGCTTAGAATCGCTGGGCCAGTACTTC
few,TRBV28,TRBJ1-2,TRBD1,CASSYPDRDRYTF,TGTGCCAGCAGTTACCCCGACAGGGATCGCTACACCTTC
NA,TRBV10-3,TRBJ1-1,NA,CAISDRDRGTEAFF,TGTGCCATCAGTGACAGGGATAGGGGCACTGAAGCTTTCTTT
many,TRBV2,TRBJ2-1,NA,CASSDRGIRILFF,TGTGCCAGCAGTGATCGGGGGATCAGAATTTTGTTCTTC
NA,TRBV5-1,TRBJ2-1,NA,CASSPLPVDNSNEQFF,TGCGCCAGCAGCCCCCTCCCTGTAGACAATTCGAATGAGCAGTTCTTC
NA,TRBV2,TRBJ1-4,TRBD1,CASSLRTGHANEKLFF,TGTGCCAGCAGTTTACGGACAGGGCATGCTAATGAAAAACTGTTTTTT
many,TRBV7-2,TRBJ1-4,NA,CASSQTAIDEKLFF,TGTGCCAGCAGCCAAACAGCGATCGATGAAAAACTGTTTTTT
NA,TRBV12-3/TRBV12-4,TRBJ2-5,TRBD1,CASSSTGGEETQYF,TGTGCCAGCAGCTCGACAGGGGGAGAAGAGACCCAGTACTTC